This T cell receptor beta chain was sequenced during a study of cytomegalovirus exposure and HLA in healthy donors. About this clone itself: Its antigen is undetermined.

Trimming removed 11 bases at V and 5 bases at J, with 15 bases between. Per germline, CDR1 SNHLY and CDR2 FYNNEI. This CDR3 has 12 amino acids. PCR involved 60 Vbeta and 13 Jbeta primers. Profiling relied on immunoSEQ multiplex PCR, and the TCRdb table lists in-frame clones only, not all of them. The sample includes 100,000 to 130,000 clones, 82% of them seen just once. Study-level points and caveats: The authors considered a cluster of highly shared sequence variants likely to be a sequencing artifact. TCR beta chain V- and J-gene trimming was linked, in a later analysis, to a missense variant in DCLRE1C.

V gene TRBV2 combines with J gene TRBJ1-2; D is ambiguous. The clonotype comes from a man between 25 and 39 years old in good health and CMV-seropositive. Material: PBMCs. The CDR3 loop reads CASLRAGYGYTF. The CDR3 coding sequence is TGTGCCTCCCTTCGGGCGGGGTATGGCTACACCTTC.